This T cell receptor (beta chain) was sequenced for a study of cytomegalovirus exposure and HLA in healthy donors (dated by TCRdb to the late 2010s). About the study as a whole: An earlier analysis of 587 of the donors reported 276 Gb of sequence data and 117 million unique TCR beta sequences obtained from approximately 180 million T cells. Roughly 300 gigabases of sequencing data and 75 million to 85 million unique TCR sequences made up an early release that covered around 640 HLA-typed donors. Every discovery cohort repertoire had been produced on one sequencing platform. The later analysis used no new phenotypic data to find candidate immune exposures, relying instead on TCR beta sequences and their occurrence across donors. A later analysis re-analyzed previously published TCR beta repertoires from roughly 600 donors and added high-resolution HLA genotyping to study TCR occurrence patterns. Across approximately 400 genotyped donors of the cohort, an average of 235,054 unique TCR beta nucleotide sequences per donor were sequenced, and 15% to 20% of those sequences were non-productive. Typing coverage differed by locus: A, B, C, DRB1 and DQB1 were typed in roughly 629-640 donors, DQA1 in about 560, DPA1 in approximately 600, and DPB1 in around 440. The study aimed to test whether cataloging public T cell receptors could reveal signatures of past pathogen exposure. Along with the roughly 700-subject first cohort, a separate validation cohort of around 110 different subjects was used. Class I and class II HLA loci were covered by the typing at four-digit resolution. A few DR-DQ haplotypes were treated as single units for association and clustering because of strong linkage in the cohort. Of the 300 to 500 genotyped donors, roughly 80% were placed in the genetic ancestry cluster associated with self-reported Caucasian donors. Donor age, sex, ethnicity and CMV serostatus were compiled together with the repertoire data. To decide whether each TCR beta V gene segment behaved as functional or pseudogenic, an earlier analysis of some 600 of the donors relied on high-throughput TCR beta sequencing. A later genetic analysis took genome-wide SNP genotypes for 398 of the 666 donors and used that subset as a discovery cohort. To predict cytomegalovirus infection status, the study brought together high-throughput TCR immunosequencing, statistical association of individual TCRs with disease status, and machine learning. The study used immunosequencing to profile the T cell repertoires of 666 subjects and linked those repertoires to cytomegalovirus serostatus. Study-wide findings and limitations: The cohort was sequenced for TCR beta chains only, and without alpha or paired-chain data the features that could be detected were limited. In a later analysis, the rate of TCR association differed among HLA loci, with DRB1 alleles having the most associated TCRs and HLA-C alleles having the fewest. Because HLA typing was missing for some donors at each locus, association tests included only the typed subset. Strong co-occurrence of HLA alleles, especially DR and DQ, made assigning TCR associations to individual alleles difficult. An earlier analysis of approximately 570 of the donors showed that most TCR beta V segments appeared in productive rearrangements either about 87% or about 30% of the time, which broadly matched IMGT annotations. Several of the top co-occurrence clusters appeared to be linked to parvovirus B19, influenza, CMV and Epstein-Barr virus, according to a later analysis. Most TCR sequences were seen in very few donors, while some public TCRs were found in many individuals. The authors suggested that the approach could potentially be generalized to other disease states and immunological phenotypes. Because counts were too low, approximately 18 rarely observed V segments, including chromosome 9 orphons, were excluded from the earlier analysis of 587 of the donors. The study gave a list of 150 to 200 TCR beta chains associated with cytomegalovirus. The sequencing pipeline was judged likely to have produced a cluster of highly shared sequence variants as a technical artifact. Linkage disequilibrium might explain the correlated functional status among segregating V segments, but an unknown experimental factor could not be excluded. A later genetic analysis associated a missense DCLRE1C variant with V-gene and J-gene trimming of TCR beta chains, and an independent cohort replicated the association. In a later analysis, HLA-associated TCR beta chains showed more clonal expansion and lower generation probabilities than non-associated chains that were equally common. In a later analysis, most CMV-associated TCR beta chains were found to appear HLA-restricted, with HLA associations seemingly driven largely by CMV exposure. In vitro tests confirmed that a few of the cytomegalovirus-associated TCR beta chains recognize cytomegalovirus antigens. Some IMGT-functional V segments, including TRBV6-2 and TRBV6-3, could not be distinguished by the 87-base-pair reads and were therefore excluded. In a later genetic analysis, fewer N-insertions in productive TCRs were reported among donors in an Asian-associated ancestry cluster than the roughly 700-donor mean. Cytomegalovirus status was reported to be diagnosed by the classifier with high specificity and sensitivity in both the original and validation cohorts. Roughly uniform sequencing depth across donors was assumed in presence/absence analyses, although this assumption may not hold. Specific HLA alleles were associated with 15,000 to 20,000 TCR beta sequences at a false discovery rate of 0.05 in a later analysis. CMV serostatus was the only immune exposure information available for the cohort. A further reported finding was that TCR beta sequences accurately predicted the HLA-A and HLA-B alleles for most subjects in the first cohort.

The cohort consisted of 600 to 750 healthy bone marrow donors. At the time of sampling, all cohort members were nominally healthy, though unrecorded immune exposures were likely present. The donor was CMV seronegative and was included in the group of 352 seronegative cohort members. Every donor gave a peripheral blood sample, and the peripheral blood mononuclear cells from that sample were used for TCR beta sequencing. The Qiagen DNeasy Blood Extraction Kit was used to extract genomic DNA from the blood cell samples. To note about this clone: Its recognized antigen is unknown. Base qualities are not at hand, and no much larger clone is one base apart.

The germline V gene (reference sequence) specifies MNHNY as CDR1 and SVGAGI as CDR2. The cysteine opens and the phenylalanine closes a CDR3 of 16 amino acids. The DNA shown is the 48-base CDR3, in frame from base 1. V lost 4 bases and J lost 0 bases; the stretch between them is 10 bases long. Library creation used the immunoSEQ multiplex PCR assay. For the multiplex PCR, a mixture combining 60 forward primers for TCR Vbeta segments and 13 reverse primers for TCR Jbeta segments was used. A multiplex PCR assay on genomic DNA amplified the CDR3 region of rearranged TCR beta genes. On the Illumina HiSeq System, the amplified TCR beta libraries were sequenced as 87-base-pair reads. Per the original workflow: A later analysis counted around 72 million unique TCR beta chains across the 550 to 800 repertoires, and 9 million to 14 million of these chains were shared by at least two donors. Raw reads were error-corrected and collapsed into unique sequences by a nearest-neighbor algorithm in which closely related sequences were merged to remove PCR and sequencing errors. To assign V, D and J gene segments, CDR3 sequences were aligned to IMGT reference sequences. For a sequence to be retained, a match of at least six nucleotides was required to both a V gene segment and a J gene segment. A rearrangement counted as productive if the CDR3 had no stop codons and remained in frame with V and J, and every other rearrangement counted as non-productive. Following IMGT convention, CDR3 was defined as the stretch from the second conserved V-encoded cysteine up to the conserved J-encoded phenylalanine. The earlier analysis of fewer than 750 of the donors excluded sequences that lacked an unambiguous match to a single V gene segment. An earlier analysis of a few hundred of the donors called V segments functional above 56.7% productive rearrangements and segregating when the between-donor standard deviation exceeded 5%. A statistical classification framework was developed to diagnose cytomegalovirus status using the catalog of TCR beta chain sequences. In a later analysis, TCR nucleotide sequences were compared against IMGT/GENE-DB human TR gene sequences so that V and J genes could be assigned. Using the TCRdist pipeline, a later analysis assigned CDR3 sequences along with most-parsimonious VDJ recombination scenarios. In a later analysis, each TCR beta chain was defined by its CDR3 amino acid sequence together with its V-gene family, and reads without a unique V-gene family were excluded. As a way to deal with suspected cross-contamination and a sequencing artifact, a later analysis dropped nearly 600 nucleotide sequences that were highly shared and had low generation probability. In a later analysis, a clonal expansion index for each public chain was calculated from normalized within-repertoire ranks of inferred template counts. Generation probabilities in a later analysis came from a VDJ recombination model fitted to out-of-frame rearrangements, and those results were checked against IGoR. A later analysis scored TCR-TCR, TCR-HLA and TCR-CMV co-occurrence with hypergeometric tests, applying a repertoire-size bias correction to TCR pairs. A later analysis estimated false discovery rates by permuting HLA or CMV assignments 20 times. In a later analysis, co-occurring TCRs were grouped using DBSCAN, and TCRdist sequence similarity was added for clustering within HLA-allele-positive subsets. Repertoires with fewer than 30,000 or more than 120,000 public chains were left out of co-occurrence clustering, as were five repertoires with anomalous nucleotide sharing. The immuneACCESS repertoire file appears here via TCRdb, limited to in-frame rearrangements. These files lack a portion of the clones; in checked studies, under half of the deficit traces to unresolved V genes, and the cause of the others is not known. V, J and clone size derive from that table, while D and trimming were established from the DNA sequence. This sample has fewer than 250,000 clones in its table, and 75% of those were observed once. The biggest ten clones account for roughly 2% of the sample.

The TCR originated in a woman aged 25 to 39 in good health and CMV-seronegative. Specimen: PBMCs. The chain was built from TRBV6-6 and TRBJ2-6; the D gene cannot be resolved reliably. The encoded CDR3 is CASSSPTVSGANVLTF. The DNA sequence reads TGTGCCAGCAGTTCCCCTACTGTCTCTGGGGCCAACGTCCTGACTTTC.